These 16 T cell receptor beta chains came from one sample sequenced in a study of blood T cell repertoires in COVID-19. Method: immunoSEQ multiplex PCR; TCRdb's copy keeps in-frame clones and lacks some. The profile shows 650,000 to 800,000 clones, 80% to 90% of them singletons. Material for sequencing was peripheral blood. These receptors came from a woman aged 18-29 years with acute or convalescent COVID-19.

The CDR3 nucleotides are TGTGCCAGCTCACCACAGATCGAGGAATTCGCTGAAGCTTTCTTT. Translation: CASSPQIEEFAEAFF. V is TRBV18 and J is TRBJ1-1; D not resolved. The CDR3 contains 15 residues. Trimming left V 1 base short and J 6 bases short, with 15 bases between. Per the germline V gene, CDR1 is KGHSH and CDR2 is LQKENI.

There are a few counts of this clone. The chain combines TRBV27 with TRBJ2-1; D is possibly TRBD2 (5 bases). The CDR3 is 19 residues long. The V gene lost 4 bases and the J gene lost 0 bases, with 22 bases spanning the gap. Germline CDR1 reads MNHEY; CDR2 reads SMNVEV (reference sequence). The CDR3 here is CASSSFLGLPMSSYNEQFF. DNA of the CDR3: TGTGCCAGCAGTTCCTTCCTCGGACTCCCGATGAGCTCCTACAATGAGCAGTTCTTC.

This rearrangement joins TRBV7-9 to TRBJ2-7; 7 bases match TRBD1. V shed 1 base and J 2 bases; nucleotides not matched to a gene: 8. CDR3 size: 16 residues. The germline V gene encodes CDR1 SEHNR and CDR2 FQNEAQ (reference sequence). CDR3 DNA: TGTGCCAGCAGCTTAGTCGGGGACAGAAGCACCTACGAGCAGTACTTC. Protein sequence: CASSLVGDRSTYEQYF.

Here the CDR3 DNA reads TGTGCCAGCAGCCGACAGGCGACAGATACGCAGTATTTT. It yields the protein CASSRQATDTQYF. The chain links TRBV11-3 to TRBJ2-3; D possibly corresponds to TRBD1 (6 bases). V lost 5 bases and J lost 3, with 9 bases in between. The CDR3 contains 13 residues. Per the germline V gene, CDR1 is SGHNT and CDR2 is YENEEA.

This clone has just a few counts. J is TRBJ1-2 and V is TRBV15, with D possibly matching TRBD1 (5 bases). This CDR3 spans 17 amino acids. Germline V lookup: CDR1 LNHNV, CDR2 YYDKDF (reference sequence). With 0 bases removed from V and 6 bases from J, the gap between germline ends came to 20 bases. The CDR3 reads CATSRDLARGFRDGYTF. The DNA of the CDR3 is TGTGCCACCAGCAGAGATCTCGCCCGGGGGTTCAGGGATGGCTACACCTTC.

This clone was seen once. The chain couples TRBV27 to TRBJ1-5; 7 bases agree with TRBD1. The length of the CDR3 is 15 residues. From germline, CDR1 is MNHEY and CDR2 SMNVEV (reference sequence). V gave up 2 bases and J gave up 3 bases; unmatched junction bases: 4. CDR3: CASSLGTAINQPQHF. In DNA form, the CDR3 reads TGTGCCAGCAGTTTAGGGACAGCTATCAATCAGCCCCAGCATTTT.

The chain carries TRBV6-5 and TRBJ2-5, with unresolved D. The CDR3 sequence is 13 residues long. V was pared by 5 bases and J by 5 bases, with 12 bases between. Germline-derived CDR1 and CDR2 are MNHEY and SVGAGI. The CDR3 spells CASSPVDRETQYF. The DNA of the CDR3 is TGTGCCAGCAGTCCCGTAGATCGGGAGACCCAGTACTTC.

The V and J genes are TRBV3-1 (or the pseudogene TRBV3-2) and TRBJ2-1; TRBD2 agrees at 7 bases. The CDR3 loop spans 16 amino acids. Unmatched junction bases numbered 7, after V lost 3 bases and J lost 2 bases. Germline CDR1 is LGHDT and CDR2 is YNNKEL (reference sequence). CDR3 sequence (DNA): TGTGCCAGCAGCCAGTGGCGGGCGGGGGCCTACAATGAGCAGTTCTTC. Translated: CASSQWRAGAYNEQFF.

The chain carries TRBV19 and TRBJ1-2; D not resolved. Trimming took off 4 bases at V and 2 bases at J, with 20 bases between the two ends. Germline V gives CDR1 LNHDA, CDR2 SQIVND (reference sequence). The CDR3 is 17 amino acids. For the CDR3, the DNA is TGTGCCAGTAGTACCTATACCCCCATCCGAGCAAACTATGGCTACACCTTC. Its translation is CASSTYTPIRANYGYTF. The full variable domain, its missing parts supplied by reference TRBV19 and TRBJ1-2, is DGGITQSPKYLFRKEGQNVTLSCEQNLNHDAMYWYRQDPGQGLRLIYYSQIVNDFQKGDIAEGYSVSREKKESFPLTVTSAQKNPTAFYLCASSTYTPIRANYGYTFGSGTRLTVV.

The chain recombines TRBV11-2 with TRBJ2-7; D perhaps matches TRBD1 (5 bases). Germline lookup yields CDR1 SGHAT and CDR2 FQNNGV. The CDR3 is 12 amino acids. With 4 bases removed from V and 3 bases from J, the gap between germline ends came to 7 bases. The CDR3 loop is CASSSRVYEQYF. DNA of the CDR3: TGTGCCAGCAGCTCCAGGGTCTACGAGCAGTACTTC.

V and J are TRBV13 and TRBJ1-5; D not resolved. There are 15 residues in the CDR3. Germline loops: CDR1 PRHDT, CDR2 FYEKMQ (reference sequence). Trimming pared 6 bases from V and 2 bases from J, leaving 14 bases between. The CDR3 loop is CASSSSSVRNQPQHF. As DNA, the CDR3 is TGTGCCAGCAGTTCGTCATCAGTACGCAATCAGCCCCAGCATTTT.

V usage is TRBV4-3 and J usage is TRBJ1-1, with D maybe TRBD1 (5 bases). Trimming left V 4 bases short and J 1 base short, with 7 bases between. The CDR3 runs to 13 residues. Looked up from germline, CDR1 is LGHNA and CDR2 is YSLEER. CDR3 residues: CASSLQGNTEAFF. Here the CDR3 DNA reads TGCGCCAGCAGCCTCCAGGGGAACACTGAAGCTTTCTTT.

Only a few counts were recorded for this clone. The CDR3 bases are TGTGCCAGCAGCAGTGACAGGGGTAGTGAAGCTTTCTTT. Protein sequence: CASSSDRGSEAFF. This chain uses TRBV5-4 with TRBJ1-1; 8 nucleotides match TRBD1. CDR1 and CDR2 (germline): SGHNT, YYREEE (reference sequence). Losses at the gene ends were 4 bases for V and 7 bases for J; bases not matched to a gene: 6. There are 13 residues in the CDR3.

This clone has a single count. The rearrangement links TRBV18 to TRBJ1-3, with D unclear. CDR1 is KGHSH, CDR2 LQKENI, per germline. The CDR3 extends over 14 amino acids. Trimming cost V 0 bases and J 0 bases, with 3 bases left between them. CDR3: CASSPPNSGNTIYF. The CDR3 DNA reads as TGTGCCAGCTCACCACCTAACTCTGGAAACACCATATATTTT.

This chain connects TRBV28 to TRBJ1-5; no reliable D call. The CDR3 runs 16 residues. CDR1 and CDR2 (germline): MDHEN, SYDVKM. The V end was cut by 6 bases, the J end by 6 bases, with 21 bases between. The CDR3 DNA reads as TGTGCCAGCAGCGGCGGCGGGTTCGGTCTGCTTCAGCCCCAGCATTTT. It yields the protein CASSGGGFGLLQPQHF. The variable domain in full, completed from reference TRBV28 and TRBJ1-5, reads DVKVTQSSRYLVKRTGEKVFLECVQDMDHENMFWYRQDPGLGLRLIYFSYDVKMKEKGDIPEGYSVSREKKERFSLILESASTNQTSMYLCASSGGGFGLLQPQHFGDGTRLSIL.

DNA for the CDR3: TGTGCCAGCAGTGAATCGGGGGGGGACGGGGAGCTGTTTTTT. Translated, it gives CASSESGGDGELFF. The chain links TRBV25-1 to TRBJ2-2; 8 bases are a match to TRBD2. The CDR3 runs 14 residues. With 1 base clipped from V and 7 bases from J, the junction kept 2 bases outside the gene matches. Germline V gene sequence: CDR1 MGHDK, CDR2 SYGVNS.